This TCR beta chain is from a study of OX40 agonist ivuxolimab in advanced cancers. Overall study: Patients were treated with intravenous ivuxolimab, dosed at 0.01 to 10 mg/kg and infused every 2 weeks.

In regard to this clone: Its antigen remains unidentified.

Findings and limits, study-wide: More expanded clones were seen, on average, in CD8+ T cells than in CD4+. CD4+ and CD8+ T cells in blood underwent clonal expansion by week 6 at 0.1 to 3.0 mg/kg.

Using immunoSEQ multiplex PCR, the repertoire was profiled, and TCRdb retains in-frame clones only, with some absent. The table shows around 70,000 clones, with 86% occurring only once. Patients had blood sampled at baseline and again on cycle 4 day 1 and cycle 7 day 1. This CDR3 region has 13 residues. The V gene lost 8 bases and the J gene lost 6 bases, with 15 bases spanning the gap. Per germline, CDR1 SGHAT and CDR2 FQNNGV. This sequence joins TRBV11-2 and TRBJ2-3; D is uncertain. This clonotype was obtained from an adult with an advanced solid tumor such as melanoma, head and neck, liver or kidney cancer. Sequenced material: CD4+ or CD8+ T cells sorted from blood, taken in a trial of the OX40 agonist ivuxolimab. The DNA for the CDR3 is TGTGCCAGCGGCCTTGGACCCAGGGATACGCAGTATTTT. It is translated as CASGLGPRDTQYF.